The TCR beta chain under discussion was sequenced for a study of cytomegalovirus exposure and HLA in healthy donors. General study results and limits: On later analysis, the bulk of CMV-associated TCR beta chains appeared to be HLA-restricted. Data from an earlier analysis indicated that most TCR beta V segments were productive either about 90% or about 30% of the time. Researchers reported in a later analysis that a missense DCLRE1C variant was tied to TCR beta V- and J-gene trimming.

Concerning this clone itself: Its cognate antigen is unknown.

The CDR3 is 16 amino acids. Looked up from germline, CDR1 is SGHAT and CDR2 is FQNNGV. Trimming removed 4 bases from V and 3 bases from J; junction bases left unmatched: 10. The PCR contained 60 Vbeta and 13 Jbeta primers. As handled by the study authors: An analysis performed later counted about 80 million unique TCR beta chains (around 10 million of them shared). The protocol was immunoSEQ multiplex PCR, while the TCRdb copy is restricted to in-frame clones and leaves out a portion. That table supplies the V and J calls and clone size; D and trimming were determined from the DNA. Found here are 220,000 or so clones, about 77% of them singletons; the top ten hold approximately 1.7%.

This chain joins TRBV11-2 and TRBJ2-3, with 7 bases lining up with TRBD2. Source material: PBMCs. This sequence originates from a woman between 25 and 40 years old in good health and CMV-seronegative. Here the CDR3 reads CASSSPGGRGTDTQYF. CDR3 sequence (DNA): TGTGCCAGCAGCTCCCCGGGGGGACGTGGTACAGATACGCAGTATTTT.